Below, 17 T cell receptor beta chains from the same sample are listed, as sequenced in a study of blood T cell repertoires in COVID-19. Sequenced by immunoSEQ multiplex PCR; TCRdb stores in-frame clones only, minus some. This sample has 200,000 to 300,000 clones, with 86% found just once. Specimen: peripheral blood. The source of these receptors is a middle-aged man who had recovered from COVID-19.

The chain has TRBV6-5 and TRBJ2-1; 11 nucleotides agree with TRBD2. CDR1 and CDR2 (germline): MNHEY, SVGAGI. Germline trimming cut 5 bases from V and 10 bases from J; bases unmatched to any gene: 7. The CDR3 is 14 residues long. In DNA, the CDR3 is TGTGCCAGCAGTCCAATAGCGGGAGGGAAAGAGCAGTTCTTC. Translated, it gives CASSPIAGGKEQFF.

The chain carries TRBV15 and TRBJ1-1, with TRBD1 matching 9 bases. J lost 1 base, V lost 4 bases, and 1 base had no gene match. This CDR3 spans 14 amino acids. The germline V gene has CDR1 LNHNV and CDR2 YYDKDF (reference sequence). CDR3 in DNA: TGTGCCACCAGCACGGGACAGGGGAACACTGAAGCTTTCTTT. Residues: CATSTGQGNTEAFF.

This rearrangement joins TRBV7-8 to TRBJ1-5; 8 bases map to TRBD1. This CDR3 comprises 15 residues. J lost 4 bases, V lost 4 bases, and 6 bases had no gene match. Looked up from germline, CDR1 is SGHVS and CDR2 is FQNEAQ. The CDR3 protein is CASSSRDRTNQPQHF. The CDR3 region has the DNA TGTGCCAGCAGCTCCCGGGACAGGACTAATCAGCCCCAGCATTTT. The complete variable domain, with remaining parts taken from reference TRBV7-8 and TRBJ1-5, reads GAGVSQSPRYKVAKRGQDVALRCDPISGHVSLFWYQQALGQGPEFLTYFQNEAQLDKSGLPSDRFFAERPEGSVSTLKIQRTQQEDSAVYLCASSSRDRTNQPQHFGDGTRLSIL.

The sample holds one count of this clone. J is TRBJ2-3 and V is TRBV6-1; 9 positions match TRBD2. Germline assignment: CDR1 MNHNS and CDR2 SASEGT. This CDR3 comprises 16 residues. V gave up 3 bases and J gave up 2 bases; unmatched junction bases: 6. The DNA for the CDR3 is TGTGCCAGCAGTGACTTGACTAGCGGAACCACAGATACGCAGTATTTT. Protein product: CASSDLTSGTTDTQYF.

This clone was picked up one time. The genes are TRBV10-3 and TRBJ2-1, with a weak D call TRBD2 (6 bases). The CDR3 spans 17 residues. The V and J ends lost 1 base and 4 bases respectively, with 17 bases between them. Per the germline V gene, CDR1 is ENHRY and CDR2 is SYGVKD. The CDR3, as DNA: TGTGCCATCAGTGAGTTTAATGTAGCGGCTATATACAATGAGCAGTTCTTC. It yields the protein CAISEFNVAAIYNEQFF.

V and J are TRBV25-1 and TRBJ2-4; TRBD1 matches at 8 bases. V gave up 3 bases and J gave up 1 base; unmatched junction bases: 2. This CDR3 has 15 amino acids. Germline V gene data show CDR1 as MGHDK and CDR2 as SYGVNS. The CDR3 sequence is CASSDWTGAKNIQYF. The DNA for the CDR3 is TGTGCCAGCAGTGACTGGACAGGGGCCAAAAACATTCAGTACTTC.

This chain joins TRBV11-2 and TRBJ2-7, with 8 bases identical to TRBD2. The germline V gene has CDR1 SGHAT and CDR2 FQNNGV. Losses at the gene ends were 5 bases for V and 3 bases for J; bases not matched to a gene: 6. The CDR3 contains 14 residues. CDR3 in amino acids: CASSLGTSSYEQYF. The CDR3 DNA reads TGTGCCAGCAGCCTCGGGACTAGTAGCTACGAGCAGTACTTC.

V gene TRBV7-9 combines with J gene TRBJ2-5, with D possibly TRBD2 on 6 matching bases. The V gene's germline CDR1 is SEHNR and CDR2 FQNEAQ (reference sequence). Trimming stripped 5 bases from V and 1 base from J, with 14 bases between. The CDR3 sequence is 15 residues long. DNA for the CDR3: TGTGCCAGCAGCCCCCTGGGGACTTTCCAAGAGACCCAGTACTTC. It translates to CASSPLGTFQETQYF.

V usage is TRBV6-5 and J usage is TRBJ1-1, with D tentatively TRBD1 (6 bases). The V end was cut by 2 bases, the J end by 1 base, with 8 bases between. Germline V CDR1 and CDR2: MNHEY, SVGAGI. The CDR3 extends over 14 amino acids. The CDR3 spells CASSYVQGNTEAFF. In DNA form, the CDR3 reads TGTGCCAGCAGTTACGTACAGGGGAACACTGAAGCTTTCTTT.

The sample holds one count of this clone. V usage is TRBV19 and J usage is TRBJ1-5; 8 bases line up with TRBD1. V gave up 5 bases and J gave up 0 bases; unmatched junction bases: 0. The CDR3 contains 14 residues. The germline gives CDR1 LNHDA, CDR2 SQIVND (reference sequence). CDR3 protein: CASSDRGSNQPQHF. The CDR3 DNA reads TGTGCCAGTAGTGACAGGGGTAGCAATCAGCCCCAGCATTTT.

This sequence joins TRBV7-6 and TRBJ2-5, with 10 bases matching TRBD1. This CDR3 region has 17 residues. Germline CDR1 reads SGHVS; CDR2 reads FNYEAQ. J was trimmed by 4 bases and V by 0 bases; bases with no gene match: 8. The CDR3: CASSLAPPDRGRETQYF. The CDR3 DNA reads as TGTGCCAGCAGCTTAGCCCCCCCAGACAGGGGGCGAGAGACCCAGTACTTC.

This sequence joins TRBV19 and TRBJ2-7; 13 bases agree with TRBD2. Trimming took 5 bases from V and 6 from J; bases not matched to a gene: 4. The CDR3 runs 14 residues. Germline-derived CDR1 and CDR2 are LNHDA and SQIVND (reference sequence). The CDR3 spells CASSPRLAGGEQYF. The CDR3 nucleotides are TGTGCCAGTAGTCCCAGACTAGCGGGGGGCGAGCAGTACTTC.

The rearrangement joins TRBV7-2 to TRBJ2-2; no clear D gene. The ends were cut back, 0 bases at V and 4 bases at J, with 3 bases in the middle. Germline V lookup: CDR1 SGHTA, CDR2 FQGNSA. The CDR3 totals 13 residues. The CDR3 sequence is CASSLASTGELFF. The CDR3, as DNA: TGTGCCAGCAGCTTAGCGAGCACCGGGGAGCTGTTTTTT.

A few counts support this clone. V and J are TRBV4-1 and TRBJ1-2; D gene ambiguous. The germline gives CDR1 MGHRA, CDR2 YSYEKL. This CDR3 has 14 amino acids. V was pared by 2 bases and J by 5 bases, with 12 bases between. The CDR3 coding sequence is TGCGCCAGCAGCCAATTTCCGGGAGCTTATGGCTACACCTTC. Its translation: CASSQFPGAYGYTF.

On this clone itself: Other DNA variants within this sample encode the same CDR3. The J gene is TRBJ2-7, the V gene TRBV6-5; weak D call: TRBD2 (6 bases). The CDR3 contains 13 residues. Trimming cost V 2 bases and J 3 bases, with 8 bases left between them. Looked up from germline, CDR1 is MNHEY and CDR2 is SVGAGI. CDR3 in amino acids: CASSYQGGYEQYF. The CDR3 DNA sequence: TGTGCCAGCAGTTACCAGGGAGGCTACGAGCAGTACTTC.

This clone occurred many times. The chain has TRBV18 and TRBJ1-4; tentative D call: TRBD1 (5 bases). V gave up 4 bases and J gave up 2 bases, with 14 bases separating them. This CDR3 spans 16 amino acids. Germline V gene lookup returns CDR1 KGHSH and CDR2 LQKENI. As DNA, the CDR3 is TGTGCCAGCTCACGACAGCCGACCGGGACTAATGAAAAACTGTTTTTT. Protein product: CASSRQPTGTNEKLFF.

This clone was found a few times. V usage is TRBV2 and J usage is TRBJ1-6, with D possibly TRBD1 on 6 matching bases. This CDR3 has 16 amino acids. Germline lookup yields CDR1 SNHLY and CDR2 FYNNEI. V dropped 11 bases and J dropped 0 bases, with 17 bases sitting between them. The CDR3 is CAGGATMPSYNSPLHF. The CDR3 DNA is TGTGCCGGGGGGGCTACCATGCCCTCCTATAATTCACCCCTCCACTTT.